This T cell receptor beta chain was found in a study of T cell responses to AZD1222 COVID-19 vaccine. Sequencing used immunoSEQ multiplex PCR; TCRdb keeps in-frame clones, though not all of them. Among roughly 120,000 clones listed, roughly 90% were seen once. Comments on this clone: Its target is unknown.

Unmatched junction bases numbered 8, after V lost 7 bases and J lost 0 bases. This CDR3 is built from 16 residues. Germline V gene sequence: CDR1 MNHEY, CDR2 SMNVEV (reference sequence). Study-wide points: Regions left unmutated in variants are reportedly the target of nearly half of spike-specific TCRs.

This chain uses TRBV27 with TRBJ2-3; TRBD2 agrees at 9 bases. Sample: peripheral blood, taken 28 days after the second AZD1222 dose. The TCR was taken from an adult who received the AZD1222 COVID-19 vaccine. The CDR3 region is CASTPRLAGSTDTQYF. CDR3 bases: TGTGCCAGCACCCCCCGGCTAGCGGGAAGCACAGATACGCAGTATTTT.